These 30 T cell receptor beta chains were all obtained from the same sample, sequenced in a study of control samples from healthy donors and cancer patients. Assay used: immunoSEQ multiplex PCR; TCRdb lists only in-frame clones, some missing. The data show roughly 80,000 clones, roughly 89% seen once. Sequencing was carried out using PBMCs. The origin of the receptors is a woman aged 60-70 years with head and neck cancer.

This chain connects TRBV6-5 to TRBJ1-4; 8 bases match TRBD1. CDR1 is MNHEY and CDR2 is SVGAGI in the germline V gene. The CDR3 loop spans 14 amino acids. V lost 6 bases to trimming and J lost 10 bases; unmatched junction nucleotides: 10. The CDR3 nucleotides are TGTGCCAGCAGCGACTGGGACAGGCCTCGAAAACTGTTTTTT. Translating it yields CASSDWDRPRKLFF.

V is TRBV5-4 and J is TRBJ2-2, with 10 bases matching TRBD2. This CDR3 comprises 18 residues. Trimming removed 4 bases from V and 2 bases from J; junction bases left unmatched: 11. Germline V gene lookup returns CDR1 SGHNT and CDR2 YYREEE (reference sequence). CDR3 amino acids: CASSPLRAGGINTGELFF. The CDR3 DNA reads TGTGCCAGCAGCCCATTAAGAGCGGGAGGGATAAACACCGGGGAGCTGTTTTTT.

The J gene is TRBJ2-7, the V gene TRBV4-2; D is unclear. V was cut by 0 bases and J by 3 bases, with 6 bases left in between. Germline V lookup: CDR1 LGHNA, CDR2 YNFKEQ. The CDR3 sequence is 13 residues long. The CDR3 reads CASSQDVGYEQYF. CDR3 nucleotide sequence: TGTGCCAGCAGCCAAGATGTAGGCTACGAGCAGTACTTC.

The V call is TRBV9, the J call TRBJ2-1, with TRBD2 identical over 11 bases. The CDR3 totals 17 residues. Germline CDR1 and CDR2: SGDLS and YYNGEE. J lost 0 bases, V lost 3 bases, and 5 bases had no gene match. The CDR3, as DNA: TGTGCCAGCAGCGGGGGGACTAGCGGTAGCTCCTACAATGAGCAGTTCTTC. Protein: CASSGGTSGSSYNEQFF. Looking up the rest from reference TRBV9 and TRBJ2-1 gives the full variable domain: DSGVTQTPKHLITATGQRVTLRCSPRSGDLSVYWYQQSLDQGLQFLIQYYNGEERAKGNILERFSAQQFPDLHSELNLSSLELGDSALYFCASSGGTSGSSYNEQFFGPGTRLTVL.

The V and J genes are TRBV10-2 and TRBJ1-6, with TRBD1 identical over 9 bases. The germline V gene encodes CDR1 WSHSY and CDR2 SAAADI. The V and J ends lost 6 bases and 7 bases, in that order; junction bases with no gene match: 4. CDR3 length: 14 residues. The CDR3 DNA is TGCGCCAGCAGCGCCGGGACAGGGAATTCACCCCTCCACTTT. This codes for CASSAGTGNSPLHF.

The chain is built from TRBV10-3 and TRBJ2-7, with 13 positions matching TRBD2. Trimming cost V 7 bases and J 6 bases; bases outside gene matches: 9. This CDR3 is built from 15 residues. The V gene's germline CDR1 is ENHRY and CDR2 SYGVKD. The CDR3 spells CAIKGLAGEVGEQYF. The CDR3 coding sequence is TGTGCCATCAAAGGACTAGCGGGGGAGGTCGGCGAGCAGTACTTC.

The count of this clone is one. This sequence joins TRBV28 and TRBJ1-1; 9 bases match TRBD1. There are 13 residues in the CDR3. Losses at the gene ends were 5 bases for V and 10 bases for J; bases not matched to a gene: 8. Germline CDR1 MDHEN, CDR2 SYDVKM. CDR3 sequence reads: CASSRTGASRAFF. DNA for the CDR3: TGTGCCAGCAGTCGGACAGGGGCTTCTCGAGCTTTCTTT.

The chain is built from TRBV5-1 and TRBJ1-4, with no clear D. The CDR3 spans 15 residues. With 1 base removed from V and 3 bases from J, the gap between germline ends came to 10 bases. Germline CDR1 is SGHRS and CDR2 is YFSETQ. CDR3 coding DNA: TGCGCCAGCAGCTTGAACGGGGATCCTAATGAAAAACTGTTTTTT. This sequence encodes CASSLNGDPNEKLFF.

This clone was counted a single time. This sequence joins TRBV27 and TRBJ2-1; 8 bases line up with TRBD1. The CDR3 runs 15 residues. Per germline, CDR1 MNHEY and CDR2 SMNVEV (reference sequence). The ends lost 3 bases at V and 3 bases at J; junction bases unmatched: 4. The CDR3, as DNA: TGTGCCAGCAGTTTCGTACAGGGGGGCTACAATGAGCAGTTCTTC. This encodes CASSFVQGGYNEQFF.

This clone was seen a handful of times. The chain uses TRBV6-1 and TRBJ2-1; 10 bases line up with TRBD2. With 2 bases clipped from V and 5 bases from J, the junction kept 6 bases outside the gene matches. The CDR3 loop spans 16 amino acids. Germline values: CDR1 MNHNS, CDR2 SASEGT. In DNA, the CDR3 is TGTGCCAGCAGTGAATTCTGGACTAGCGGTAACAATGAGCAGTTCTTC. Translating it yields CASSEFWTSGNNEQFF.

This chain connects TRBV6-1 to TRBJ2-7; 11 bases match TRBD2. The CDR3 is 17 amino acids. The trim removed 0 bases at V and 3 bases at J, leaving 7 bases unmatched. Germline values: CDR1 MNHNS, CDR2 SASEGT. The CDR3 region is CASSEATVTSGIYEQYF. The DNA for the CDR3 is TGTGCCAGCAGTGAAGCGACCGTGACTAGCGGGATCTACGAGCAGTACTTC.

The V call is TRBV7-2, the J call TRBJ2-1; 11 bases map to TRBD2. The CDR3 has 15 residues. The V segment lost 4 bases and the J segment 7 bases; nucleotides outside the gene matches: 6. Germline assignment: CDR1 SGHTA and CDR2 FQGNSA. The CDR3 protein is CASSSIPSGGNEQFF. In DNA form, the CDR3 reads TGTGCCAGCAGCTCAATACCTAGCGGGGGGAATGAGCAGTTCTTC.

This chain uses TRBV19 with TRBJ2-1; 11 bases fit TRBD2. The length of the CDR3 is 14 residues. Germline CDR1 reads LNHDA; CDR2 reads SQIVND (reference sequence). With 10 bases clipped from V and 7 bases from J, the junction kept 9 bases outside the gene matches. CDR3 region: CATALAGGVNEQFF. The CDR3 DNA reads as TGTGCCACTGCCCTAGCGGGAGGTGTTAATGAGCAGTTCTTC. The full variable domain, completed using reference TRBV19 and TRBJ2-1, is DGGITQSPKYLFRKEGQNVTLSCEQNLNHDAMYWYRQDPGQGLRLIYYSQIVNDFQKGDIAEGYSVSREKKESFPLTVTSAQKNPTAFYLCATALAGGVNEQFFGPGTRLTVL.

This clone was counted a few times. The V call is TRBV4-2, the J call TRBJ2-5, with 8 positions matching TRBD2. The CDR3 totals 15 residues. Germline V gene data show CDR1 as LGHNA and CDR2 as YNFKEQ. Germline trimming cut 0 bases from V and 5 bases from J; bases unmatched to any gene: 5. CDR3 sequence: CASSQDAGGAETQYF. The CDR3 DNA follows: TGTGCCAGCAGCCAAGATGCGGGGGGCGCGGAGACCCAGTACTTC.

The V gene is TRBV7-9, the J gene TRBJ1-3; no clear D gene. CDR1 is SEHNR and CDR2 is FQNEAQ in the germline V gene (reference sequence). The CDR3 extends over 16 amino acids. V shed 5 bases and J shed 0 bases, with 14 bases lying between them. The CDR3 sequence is CASSVVEGSSGNTIYF. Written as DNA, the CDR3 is TGTGCCAGCAGCGTCGTTGAGGGATCCTCTGGAAACACCATATATTTT.

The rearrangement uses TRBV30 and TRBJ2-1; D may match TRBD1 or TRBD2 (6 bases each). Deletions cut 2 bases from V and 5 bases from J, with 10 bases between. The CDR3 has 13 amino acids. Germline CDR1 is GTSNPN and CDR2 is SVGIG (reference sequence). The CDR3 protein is CAWSWGAHNEQFF. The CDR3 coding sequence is TGTGCCTGGAGTTGGGGGGCCCACAATGAGCAGTTCTTC.

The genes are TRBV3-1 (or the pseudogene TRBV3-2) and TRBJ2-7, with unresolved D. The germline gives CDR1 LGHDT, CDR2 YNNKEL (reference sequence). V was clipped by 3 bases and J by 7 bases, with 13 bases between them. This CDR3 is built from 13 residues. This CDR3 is CASSHRGGWEQYF. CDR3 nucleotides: TGTGCCAGCAGCCACCGAGGTGGGTGGGAGCAGTACTTC.

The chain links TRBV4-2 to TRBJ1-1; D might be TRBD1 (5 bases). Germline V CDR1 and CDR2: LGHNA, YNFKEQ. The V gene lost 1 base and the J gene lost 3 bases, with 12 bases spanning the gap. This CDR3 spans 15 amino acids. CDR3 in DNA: TGTGCCAGCAGCCAAGGGGCGGGAGGGGACACTGAAGCTTTCTTT. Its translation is CASSQGAGGDTEAFF.

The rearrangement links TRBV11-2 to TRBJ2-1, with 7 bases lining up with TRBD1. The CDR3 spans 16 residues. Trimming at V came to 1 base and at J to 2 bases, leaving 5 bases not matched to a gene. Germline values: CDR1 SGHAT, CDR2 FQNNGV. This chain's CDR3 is CASSLVWTGPYNEQFF. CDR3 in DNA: TGTGCCAGCAGCTTAGTTTGGACAGGACCCTACAATGAGCAGTTCTTC.

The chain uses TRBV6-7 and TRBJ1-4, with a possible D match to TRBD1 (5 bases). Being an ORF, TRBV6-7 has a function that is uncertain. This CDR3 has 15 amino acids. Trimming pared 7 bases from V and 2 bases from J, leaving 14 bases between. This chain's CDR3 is CASTKLGRTNEKLFF. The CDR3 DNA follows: TGTGCCAGCACCAAACTGGGGCGTACTAATGAAAAACTGTTTTTT.

CDR3 sequence: CASSLDLGKGEQYF. Here the CDR3 DNA reads TGTGCCAGCAGCTTAGATCTGGGGAAGGGCGAGCAGTACTTC. The rearrangement links TRBV11-2 to TRBJ2-7; D uncertain. Trimming took off 0 bases at V and 6 bases at J, with 12 bases between the two ends. The CDR3 length is 14 residues. Germline loops: CDR1 SGHAT, CDR2 FQNNGV.

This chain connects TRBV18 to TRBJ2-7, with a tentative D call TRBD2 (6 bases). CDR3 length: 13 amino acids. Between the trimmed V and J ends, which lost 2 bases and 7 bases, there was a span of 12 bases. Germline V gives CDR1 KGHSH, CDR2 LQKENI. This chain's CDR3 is CASSPGGPPEQYF. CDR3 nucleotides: TGTGCCAGCTCACCAGGAGGGCCTCCTGAGCAGTACTTC.

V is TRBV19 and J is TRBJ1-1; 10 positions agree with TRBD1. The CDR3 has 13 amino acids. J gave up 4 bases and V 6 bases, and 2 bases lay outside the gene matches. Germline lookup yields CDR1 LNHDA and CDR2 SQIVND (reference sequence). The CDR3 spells CASRDRGTTEAFF. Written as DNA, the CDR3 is TGTGCCAGTAGGGACAGGGGGACCACTGAAGCTTTCTTT.

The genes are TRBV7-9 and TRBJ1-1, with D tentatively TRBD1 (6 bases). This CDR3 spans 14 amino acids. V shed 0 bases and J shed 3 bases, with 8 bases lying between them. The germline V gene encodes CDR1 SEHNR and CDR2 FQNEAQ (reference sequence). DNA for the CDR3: TGTGCCAGCAGCTTAGCCGGGGGGCACACTGAAGCTTTCTTT. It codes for CASSLAGGHTEAFF.

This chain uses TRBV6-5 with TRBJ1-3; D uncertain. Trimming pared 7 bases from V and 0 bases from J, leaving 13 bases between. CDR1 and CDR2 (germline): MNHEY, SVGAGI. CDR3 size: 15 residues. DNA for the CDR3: TGTGCCAGCACGGGCCGGGCAAACTCTGGAAACACCATATATTTT. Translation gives CASTGRANSGNTIYF.

CDR3 coding DNA: TGCGCCAGCAGTGATTTCGTACAGATGAACACTGAAGCTTTCTTT. Encoded protein: CASSDFVQMNTEAFF. The genes are TRBV10-2 and TRBJ1-1; D is uncertain. Trimming left V 3 bases short and J 0 bases short, with 11 bases between. The CDR3 sequence is 15 residues long. Germline V CDR1 and CDR2: WSHSY, SAAADI.

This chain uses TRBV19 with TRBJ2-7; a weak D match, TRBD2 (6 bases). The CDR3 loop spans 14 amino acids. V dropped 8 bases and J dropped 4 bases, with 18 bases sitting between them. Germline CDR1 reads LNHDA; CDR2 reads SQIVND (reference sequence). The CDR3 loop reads CASSSAQEVYEQYF. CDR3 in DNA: TGTGCCAGTTCTAGCGCTCAGGAGGTTTACGAGCAGTACTTC.

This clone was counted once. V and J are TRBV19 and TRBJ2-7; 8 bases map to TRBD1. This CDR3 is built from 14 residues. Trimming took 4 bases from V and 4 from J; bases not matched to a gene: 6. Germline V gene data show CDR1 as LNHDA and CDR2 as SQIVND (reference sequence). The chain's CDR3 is CASSKGQDAYEQYF. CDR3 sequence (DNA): TGTGCCAGTAGTAAGGGACAGGACGCGTACGAGCAGTACTTC.

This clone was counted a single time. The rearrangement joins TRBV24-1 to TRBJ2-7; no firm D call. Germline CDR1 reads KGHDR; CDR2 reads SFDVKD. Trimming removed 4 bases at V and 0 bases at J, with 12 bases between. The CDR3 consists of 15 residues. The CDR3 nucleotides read TGTGCCACCAGTGACCCCGGCACGAGCTCCTACGAGCAGTACTTC. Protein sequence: CATSDPGTSSYEQYF.

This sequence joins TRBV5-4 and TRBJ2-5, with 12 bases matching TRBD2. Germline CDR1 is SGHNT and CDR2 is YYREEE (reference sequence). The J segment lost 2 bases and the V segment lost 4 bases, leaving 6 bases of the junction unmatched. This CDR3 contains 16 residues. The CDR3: CASSRGLAGLQETQYF. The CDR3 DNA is TGTGCCAGCAGCCGAGGACTAGCGGGATTGCAAGAGACCCAGTACTTC.